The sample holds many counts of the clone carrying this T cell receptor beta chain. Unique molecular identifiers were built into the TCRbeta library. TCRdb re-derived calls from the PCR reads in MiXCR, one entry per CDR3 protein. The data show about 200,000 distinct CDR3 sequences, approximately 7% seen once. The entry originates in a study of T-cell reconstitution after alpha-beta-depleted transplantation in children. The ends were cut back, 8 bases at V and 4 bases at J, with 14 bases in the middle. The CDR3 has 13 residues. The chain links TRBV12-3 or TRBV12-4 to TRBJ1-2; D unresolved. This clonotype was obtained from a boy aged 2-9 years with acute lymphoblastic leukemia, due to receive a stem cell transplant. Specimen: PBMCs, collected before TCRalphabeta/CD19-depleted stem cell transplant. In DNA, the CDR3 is TGTGCCAGCGTTAATATATCACGCTATGGCTACACCTTC. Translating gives CASVNISRYGYTF.